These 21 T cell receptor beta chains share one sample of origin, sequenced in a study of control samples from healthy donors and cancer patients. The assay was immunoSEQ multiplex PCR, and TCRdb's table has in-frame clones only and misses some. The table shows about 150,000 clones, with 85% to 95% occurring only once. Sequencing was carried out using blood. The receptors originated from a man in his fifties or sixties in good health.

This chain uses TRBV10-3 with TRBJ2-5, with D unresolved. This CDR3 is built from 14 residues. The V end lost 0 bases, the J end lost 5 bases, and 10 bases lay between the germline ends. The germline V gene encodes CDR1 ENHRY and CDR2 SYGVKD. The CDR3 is CAISESIGSETQYF. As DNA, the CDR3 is TGTGCCATCAGTGAGTCGATTGGGTCTGAGACCCAGTACTTC.

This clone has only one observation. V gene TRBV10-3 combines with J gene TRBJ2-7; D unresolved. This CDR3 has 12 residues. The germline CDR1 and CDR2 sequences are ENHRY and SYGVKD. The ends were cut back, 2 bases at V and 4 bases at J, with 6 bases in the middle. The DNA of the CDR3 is TGTGCCATCAGTGAGACCAAATACGAGCAGTACTTC. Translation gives CAISETKYEQYF.

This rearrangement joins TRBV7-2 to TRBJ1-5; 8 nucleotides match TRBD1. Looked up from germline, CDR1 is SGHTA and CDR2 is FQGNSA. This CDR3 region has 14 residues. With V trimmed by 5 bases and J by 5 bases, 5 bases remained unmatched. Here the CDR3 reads CASSPSTGDQPQHF. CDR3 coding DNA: TGTGCCAGCAGCCCCTCGACAGGGGATCAGCCCCAGCATTTT.

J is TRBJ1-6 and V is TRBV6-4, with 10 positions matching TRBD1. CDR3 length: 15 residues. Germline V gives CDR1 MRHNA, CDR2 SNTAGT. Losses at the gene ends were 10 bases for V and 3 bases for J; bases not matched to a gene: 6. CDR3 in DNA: TGTGCCACCCGGACAGGGGGAATCTATAATTCACCCCTCCACTTT. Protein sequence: CATRTGGIYNSPLHF.

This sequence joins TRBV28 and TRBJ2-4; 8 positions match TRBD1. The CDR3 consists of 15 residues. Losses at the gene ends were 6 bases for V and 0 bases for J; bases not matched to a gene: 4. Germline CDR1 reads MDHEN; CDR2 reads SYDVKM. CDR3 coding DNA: TGTGCCAGCAGAATCACAGGGGGAGCCAAAAACATTCAGTACTTC. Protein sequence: CASRITGGAKNIQYF.

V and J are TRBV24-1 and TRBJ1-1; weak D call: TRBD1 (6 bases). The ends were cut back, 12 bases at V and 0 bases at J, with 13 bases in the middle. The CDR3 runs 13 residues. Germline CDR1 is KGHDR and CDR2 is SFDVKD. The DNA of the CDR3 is TGTGCCGTAGGGGGGGAAATGAACACTGAAGCTTTCTTT. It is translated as CAVGGEMNTEAFF.

The CDR3 nucleotides read TGTGCCAGCAGTTTGGGGGGGGCGCACACCGGGGAGCTGTTTTTT. Encoded protein: CASSLGGAHTGELFF. V usage is TRBV28 and J usage is TRBJ2-2; weak D call: TRBD2 (7 bases). This CDR3 region has 15 residues. Trimming took off 3 bases at V and 3 bases at J, with 11 bases between the two ends. Germline V CDR1 and CDR2: MDHEN, SYDVKM.

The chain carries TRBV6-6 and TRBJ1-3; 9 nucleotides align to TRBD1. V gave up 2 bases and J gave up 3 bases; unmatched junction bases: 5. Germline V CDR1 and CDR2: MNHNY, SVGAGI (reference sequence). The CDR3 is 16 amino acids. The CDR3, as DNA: TGTGCCAGCAGTTACCCACAGGGGGCTTATGGAAACACCATATATTTT. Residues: CASSYPQGAYGNTIYF.

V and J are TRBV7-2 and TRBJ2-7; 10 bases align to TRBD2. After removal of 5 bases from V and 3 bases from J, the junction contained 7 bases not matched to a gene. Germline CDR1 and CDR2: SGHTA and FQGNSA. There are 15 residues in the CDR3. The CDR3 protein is CASSTRTSGNYEQYF. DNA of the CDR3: TGTGCCAGCAGCACTCGGACTAGCGGTAACTACGAGCAGTACTTC.

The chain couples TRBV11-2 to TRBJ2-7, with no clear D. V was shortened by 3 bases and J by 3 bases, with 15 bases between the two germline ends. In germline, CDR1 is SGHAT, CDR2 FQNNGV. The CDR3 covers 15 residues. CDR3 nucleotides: TGTGCCAGCAGCTTCTCGGAAGGTTCCATCTACGAGCAGTACTTC. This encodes CASSFSEGSIYEQYF. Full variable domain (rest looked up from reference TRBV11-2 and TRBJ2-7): EAGVAQSPRYKIIEKRQSVAFWCNPISGHATLYWYQQILGQGPKLLIQFQNNGVVDDSQLPKDRFSAERLKGVDSTLKIQPAKLEDSAVYLCASSFSEGSIYEQYFGPGTRLTVT.

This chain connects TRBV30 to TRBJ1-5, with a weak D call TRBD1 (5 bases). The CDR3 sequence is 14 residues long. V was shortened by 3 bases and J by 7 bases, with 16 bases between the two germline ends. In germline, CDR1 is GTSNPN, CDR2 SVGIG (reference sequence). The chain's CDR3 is CAWSGGFFEQPQHF. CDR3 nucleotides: TGTGCCTGGAGCGGGGGGTTTTTTGAACAGCCCCAGCATTTT.

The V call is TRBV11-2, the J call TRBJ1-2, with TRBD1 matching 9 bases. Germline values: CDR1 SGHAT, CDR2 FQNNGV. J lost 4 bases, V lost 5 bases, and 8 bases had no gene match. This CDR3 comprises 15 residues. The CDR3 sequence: CASSPVRQGGYGYTF. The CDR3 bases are TGTGCCAGCAGCCCAGTCCGACAGGGGGGCTATGGCTACACCTTC. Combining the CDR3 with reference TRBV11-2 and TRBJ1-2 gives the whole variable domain EAGVAQSPRYKIIEKRQSVAFWCNPISGHATLYWYQQILGQGPKLLIQFQNNGVVDDSQLPKDRFSAERLKGVDSTLKIQPAKLEDSAVYLCASSPVRQGGYGYTFGSGTRLTVV.

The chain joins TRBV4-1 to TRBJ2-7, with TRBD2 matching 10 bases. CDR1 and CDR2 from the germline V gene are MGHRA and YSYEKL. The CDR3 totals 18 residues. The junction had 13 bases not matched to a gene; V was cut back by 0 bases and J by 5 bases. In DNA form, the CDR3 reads TGCGCCAGCAGCCAAGAGTTCGGGACGGGACTAGCGTTCCACGAGCAGTACTTC. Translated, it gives CASSQEFGTGLAFHEQYF.

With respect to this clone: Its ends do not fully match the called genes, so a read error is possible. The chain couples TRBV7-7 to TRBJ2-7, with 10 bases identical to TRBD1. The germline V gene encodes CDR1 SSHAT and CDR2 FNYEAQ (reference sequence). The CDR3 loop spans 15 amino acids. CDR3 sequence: CASSYGQGDTYEQYF. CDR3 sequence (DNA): TGTGCTAGCAGCTACGGACAGGGGGACACCTACGAGCAGTACTTC.

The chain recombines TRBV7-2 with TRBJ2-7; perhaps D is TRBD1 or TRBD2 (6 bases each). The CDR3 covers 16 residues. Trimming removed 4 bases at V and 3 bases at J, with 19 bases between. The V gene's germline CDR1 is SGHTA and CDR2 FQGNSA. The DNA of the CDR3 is TGTGCCAGCAGCTCCGGGTGGGGGGCATTTAGCTACGAGCAGTACTTC. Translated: CASSSGWGAFSYEQYF.

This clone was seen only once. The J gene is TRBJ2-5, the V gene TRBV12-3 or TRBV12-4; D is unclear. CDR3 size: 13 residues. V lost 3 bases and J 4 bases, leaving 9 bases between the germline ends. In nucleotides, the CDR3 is TGTGCCAGCAGTTTTTCCCCCGGAGAGACCCAGTACTTC. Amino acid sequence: CASSFSPGETQYF.

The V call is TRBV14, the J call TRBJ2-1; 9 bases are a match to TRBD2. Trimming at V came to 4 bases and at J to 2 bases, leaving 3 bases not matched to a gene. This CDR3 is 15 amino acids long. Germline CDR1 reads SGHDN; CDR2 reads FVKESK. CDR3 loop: CASSPSGNPYNEQFF. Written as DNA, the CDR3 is TGTGCCAGCAGCCCTAGCGGGAATCCCTACAATGAGCAGTTCTTC.

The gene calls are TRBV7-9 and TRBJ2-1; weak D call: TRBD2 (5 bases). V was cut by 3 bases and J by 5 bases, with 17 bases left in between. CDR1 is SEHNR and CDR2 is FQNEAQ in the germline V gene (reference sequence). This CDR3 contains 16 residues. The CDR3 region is CASSFREHYVDNEQFF. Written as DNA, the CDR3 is TGTGCCAGCAGCTTTCGGGAACATTATGTCGACAATGAGCAGTTCTTC.

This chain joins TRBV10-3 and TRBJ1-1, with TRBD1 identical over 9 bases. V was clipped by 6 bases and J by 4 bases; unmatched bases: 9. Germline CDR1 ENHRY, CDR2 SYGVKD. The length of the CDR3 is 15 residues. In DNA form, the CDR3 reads TGTGCCATCAGCCAAAAACAGGGGGCAAGCACTGAAGCTTTCTTT. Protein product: CAISQKQGASTEAFF.

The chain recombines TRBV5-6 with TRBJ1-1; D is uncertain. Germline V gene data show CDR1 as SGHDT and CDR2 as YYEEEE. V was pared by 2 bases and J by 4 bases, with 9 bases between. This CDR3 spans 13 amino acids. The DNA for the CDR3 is TGTGCCAGCAGCTTTCAAGGTGGCACTGAAGCTTTCTTT. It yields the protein CASSFQGGTEAFF.

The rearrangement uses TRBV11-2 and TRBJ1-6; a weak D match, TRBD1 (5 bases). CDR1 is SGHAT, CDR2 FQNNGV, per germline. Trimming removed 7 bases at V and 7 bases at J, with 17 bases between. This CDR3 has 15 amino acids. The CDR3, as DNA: TGTGCCAGCACCAGTGGAGGGACGAGGAATTCACCCCTCCACTTT. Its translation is CASTSGGTRNSPLHF. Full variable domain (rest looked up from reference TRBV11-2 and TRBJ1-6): EAGVAQSPRYKIIEKRQSVAFWCNPISGHATLYWYQQILGQGPKLLIQFQNNGVVDDSQLPKDRFSAERLKGVDSTLKIQPAKLEDSAVYLCASTSGGTRNSPLHFGNGTRLTVT.